The 9 T cell receptor beta chains below were found in one sample sequenced in a study of PD-1 blockade in classical Hodgkin lymphoma. The time point here: cycle 4 day 1 (C4D1), after less than seven weeks of nivolumab. Every patient was affected by relapse after autologous stem cell transplantation, while exposure to brentuximab vedotin was not uniform. Only in-frame clones appear in the TCRdb table, and some are missing; sequencing was by immunoSEQ multiplex PCR. The top ten hold over 3% of the sample, which has under 50,000 clones, around three fifths seen once. The sample consisted of peripheral blood mononuclear cells (PBMCs), taken before the fourth cycle of nivolumab. The receptor set was obtained from a human donor with classical Hodgkin lymphoma.

The chain has TRBV5-4 and TRBJ2-7, with 8 bases aligning to TRBD1. J was trimmed by 3 bases and V by 0 bases; bases with no gene match: 5. CDR1 is SGHNT, CDR2 YYREEE, per germline (reference sequence). CDR3 size: 15 residues. The CDR3 region has the DNA TGTGCCAGCAGCTTGGGAGGGACAGGCGTCTACGAGCAGTACTTC. It translates to CASSLGGTGVYEQYF.

V is TRBV10-1 and J is TRBJ1-4, with no clear D. This CDR3 comprises 14 residues. Trimming removed 0 bases from V and 10 bases from J, with 12 bases in between. Germline V gene sequence: CDR1 WNHNN, CDR2 SYGVQD (reference sequence). CDR3 in amino acids: CASSESKSLGKLFF. In DNA form, the CDR3 reads TGCGCCAGCAGTGAGTCGAAGTCGCTGGGAAAACTGTTTTTT.

The chain recombines TRBV27 with TRBJ2-7; perhaps TRBD2 as D (6 bases). Germline V gives CDR1 MNHEY, CDR2 SMNVEV (reference sequence). The CDR3 has 16 amino acids. Between the trimmed V and J ends, which lost 5 bases and 0 bases, there was a span of 17 bases. The CDR3 DNA is TGTGCCAGCAGTCCCCGCCCGCCCGGGAGCTCCTACGAGCAGTACTTC. Translation gives CASSPRPPGSSYEQYF.

The chain recombines TRBV28 with TRBJ2-7; 11 bases match TRBD2. CDR3 length: 19 amino acids. Germline V gene data show CDR1 as MDHEN and CDR2 as SYDVKM. Trimming at V came to 5 bases and at J to 0 bases, leaving 15 bases not matched to a gene. CDR3 residues: CASSRLAGGRGGYSYEQYF. The CDR3 DNA reads as TGTGCCAGCAGTCGGCTAGCGGGGGGCAGGGGAGGCTACTCCTACGAGCAGTACTTC. Drawing the rest from reference TRBV28 and TRBJ2-7, the complete variable domain is DVKVTQSSRYLVKRTGEKVFLECVQDMDHENMFWYRQDPGLGLRLIYFSYDVKMKEKGDIPEGYSVSREKKERFSLILESASTNQTSMYLCASSRLAGGRGGYSYEQYFGPGTRLTVT.

CDR3 DNA: TGTGCCAGTTTGGGGGGTCGAGGACAGATAAACACCGGGGAGCTGTTTTTT. Protein sequence: CASLGGRGQINTGELFF. This chain connects TRBV19 to TRBJ2-2; D could derive from TRBD1 or TRBD2 (6 bases each). The CDR3 covers 17 residues. From germline, CDR1 is LNHDA and CDR2 SQIVND (reference sequence). Trimming removed 8 bases from V and 2 bases from J, with 21 bases in between.

V gene TRBV27 combines with J gene TRBJ1-5, with TRBD1 matching over 9 bases. V lost 5 bases to trimming and J lost 2 bases; unmatched junction nucleotides: 4. Germline CDR1 and CDR2: MNHEY and SMNVEV (reference sequence). The CDR3 loop spans 15 amino acids. This chain's CDR3 is CASSPRTGGNQPQHF. In DNA, the CDR3 is TGTGCCAGCAGTCCCAGGACAGGGGGCAATCAGCCCCAGCATTTT.

J is TRBJ1-3 and V is TRBV6-5; the match to TRBD1 covers 8 bases. Germline V gene sequence: CDR1 MNHEY, CDR2 SVGAGI. The CDR3 runs 14 residues. Germline trimming cut 11 bases from V and 4 bases from J; bases unmatched to any gene: 10. DNA for the CDR3: TGTGCCGTTGTGGACAGGGAGGTCGGAAACACCATATATTTT. This gives the protein CAVVDREVGNTIYF.

This rearrangement joins TRBV19 to TRBJ1-1; D is possibly TRBD1 (6 bases). Germline lookup yields CDR1 LNHDA and CDR2 SQIVND (reference sequence). The V and J ends lost 7 bases and 0 bases respectively, with 18 bases between them. CDR3 length: 16 amino acids. The DNA for the CDR3 is TGTGCCAGTATCGGGGGGCGGTTCTTCGTGAACACTGAAGCTTTCTTT. As protein: CASIGGRFFVNTEAFF.

The chain employs TRBV6-5 and TRBJ1-6, with D tentatively TRBD1 (5 bases). Germline assignment: CDR1 MNHEY and CDR2 SVGAGI. Trimming shortened V by 2 bases and J by 5 bases, and 10 bases separated the two germline ends. There are 15 residues in the CDR3. CDR3: CASSYDDRNNSPLHF. The CDR3 DNA reads as TGTGCCAGCAGTTACGATGACAGAAATAATTCACCCCTCCACTTT.